What follows is one T cell receptor beta chain and its context. The germline V gene encodes CDR1 SEHNR and CDR2 FQNEAQ (reference sequence). V lost 5 bases and J lost 6; bases outside the gene matches: 5. This CDR3 has 13 amino acids. The sample comes from a study of shared clonotypes between healthy human individuals. Overall study: Sampling drew on donors who were a couple of women and a few men aged 18 to 49.

Splitting the CD4+ cells yielded a CD45RA+ naive subset and a CD45RA-negative memory subset. Samples underwent the assay at deep level. Method: immunoSEQ multiplex PCR; TCRdb's copy keeps in-frame clones and lacks some. Seen here are about 710,000 clones, 72% observed once, and the top ten hold more than 1.5%. This chain links TRBV7-9 with TRBJ2-3, with 7 nucleotides matching TRBD2. The TCR originated in a young woman in good health. The sample was memory CD4+ T cells sorted from blood. Indicated subset: CD45RA-negative fraction. CDR3 DNA: TGTGCCAGCAGCCGGGGGGATGGCGATACGCAGTATTTT. Translated, it gives CASSRGDGDTQYF.